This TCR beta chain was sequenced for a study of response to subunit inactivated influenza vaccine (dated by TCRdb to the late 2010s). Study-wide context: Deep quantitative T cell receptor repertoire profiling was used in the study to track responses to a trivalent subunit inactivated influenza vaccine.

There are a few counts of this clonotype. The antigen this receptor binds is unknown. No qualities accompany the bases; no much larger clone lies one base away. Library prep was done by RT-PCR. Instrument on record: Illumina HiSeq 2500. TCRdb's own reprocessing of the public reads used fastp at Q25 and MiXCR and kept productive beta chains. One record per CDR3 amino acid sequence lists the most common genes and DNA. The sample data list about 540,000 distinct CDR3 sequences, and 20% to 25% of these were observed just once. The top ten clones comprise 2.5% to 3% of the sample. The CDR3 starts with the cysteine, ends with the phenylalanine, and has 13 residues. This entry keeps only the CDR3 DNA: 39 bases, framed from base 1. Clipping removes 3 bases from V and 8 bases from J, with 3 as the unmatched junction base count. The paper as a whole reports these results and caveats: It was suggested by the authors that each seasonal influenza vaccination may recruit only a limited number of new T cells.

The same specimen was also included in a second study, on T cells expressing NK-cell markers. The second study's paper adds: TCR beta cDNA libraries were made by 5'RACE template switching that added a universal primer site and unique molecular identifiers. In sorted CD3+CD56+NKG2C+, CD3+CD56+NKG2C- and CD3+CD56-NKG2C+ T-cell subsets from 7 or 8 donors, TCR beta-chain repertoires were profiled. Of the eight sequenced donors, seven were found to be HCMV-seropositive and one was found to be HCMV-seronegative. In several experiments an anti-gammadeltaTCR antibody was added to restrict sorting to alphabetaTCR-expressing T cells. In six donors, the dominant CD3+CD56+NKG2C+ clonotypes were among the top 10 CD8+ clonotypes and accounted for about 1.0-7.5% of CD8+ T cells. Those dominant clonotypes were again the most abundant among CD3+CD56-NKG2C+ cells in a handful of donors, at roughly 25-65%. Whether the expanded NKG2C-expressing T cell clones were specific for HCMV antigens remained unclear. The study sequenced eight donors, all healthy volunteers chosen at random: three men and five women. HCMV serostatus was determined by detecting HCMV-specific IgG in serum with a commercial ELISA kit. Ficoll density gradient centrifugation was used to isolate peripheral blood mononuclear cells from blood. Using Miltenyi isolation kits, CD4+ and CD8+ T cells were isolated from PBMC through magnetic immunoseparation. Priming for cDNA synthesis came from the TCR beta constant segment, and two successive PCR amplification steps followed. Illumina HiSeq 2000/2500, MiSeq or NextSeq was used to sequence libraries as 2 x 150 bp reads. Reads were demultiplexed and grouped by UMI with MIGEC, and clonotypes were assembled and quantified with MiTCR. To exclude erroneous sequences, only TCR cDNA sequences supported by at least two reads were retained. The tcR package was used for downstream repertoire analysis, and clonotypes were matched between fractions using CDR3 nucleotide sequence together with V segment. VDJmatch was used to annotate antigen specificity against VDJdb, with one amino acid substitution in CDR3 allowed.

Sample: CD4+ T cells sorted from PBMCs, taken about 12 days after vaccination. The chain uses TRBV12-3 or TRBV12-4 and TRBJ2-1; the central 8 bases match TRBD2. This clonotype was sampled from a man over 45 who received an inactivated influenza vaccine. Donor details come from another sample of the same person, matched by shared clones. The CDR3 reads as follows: CASSFGGRYEQFF. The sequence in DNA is TGTGCCAGCAGTTTTGGCGGGAGGTATGAGCAGTTCTTC.